The sequence of this TCR beta chain was determined in a study of blood T cell repertoires in COVID-19. Study information: From T cells, B-cell-depleted T cells, or PBMCs came the material, which was cDNA or gDNA.

CDR3 size: 17 residues. Germline V gene data show CDR1 as KGHSH and CDR2 as LQKENI. V was pared by 3 bases and J by 3 bases, with 17 bases between. In the original analysis: Estimation of nucleated cell counts was performed using reference gene primer amplification. Profiling relied on immunoSEQ multiplex PCR, and the TCRdb table lists in-frame clones only, not all of them. The V and J calls and clone size were taken over from that table, and D and trimming were inferred from the DNA. The table lists about 150,000 clones, about 80% of them singletons, with about 5% in the top ten. The sample taken for sequencing was peripheral blood. The rearrangement joins TRBV18 to TRBJ1-4; D is uncertain. This TCR came from a human donor in a cohort sampled during active COVID-19. The CDR3 coding sequence is TGTGCCAGCTCACCCAACCCGGGAGGGAGGGCTAATGAAAAACTGTTTTTT. Translating it yields CASSPNPGGRANEKLFF.